This T cell receptor (beta chain) came from a study of CD8+CD57+ T cells in acquired aplastic anemia. Across the study: Average DNA yield from sorted CD4+ and CD8+ cells was roughly 3.1 ug.

CD8+CD57+ cell expansion, shown by flow cytometry, had occurred in the patients selected for sequencing. Germline V gene data show CDR1 as MNHNS and CDR2 as SASEGT. This CDR3 spans 16 amino acids. V shed 6 bases and J 1 base; nucleotides not matched to a gene: 6. Profiles of TCR beta VDJ and CDR3 were generated from a genomic DNA template. Each CDR3 protein gets one entry after TCRdb re-called the reads with MiXCR. Here the sample spans roughly 190,000 distinct CDR3 sequences, approximately 48% being singletons. This receptor was taken from a human donor with aplastic anemia. The rearrangement links TRBV6-1 to TRBJ1-1, with 12 bases identical to TRBD1. The sample was sorted CD4+, CD8+, or CD8+CD57+ T cells (not recorded which) from PBMCs. The CDR3 loop is CASSHRGQGANTEAFF. The CDR3 DNA is TGTGCCAGCAGCCACAGGGGACAGGGGGCGAACACTGAAGCTTTCTTT.